These T cell receptor beta chains were read from a single sample in a study of OX40 agonist ivuxolimab in advanced cancers. Measured with immunoSEQ multiplex PCR; TCRdb has only the in-frame clones, and not every one. Here the sample spans 8,900 or so clones, 55% to 85% being singletons. The starting material was CD4+ or CD8+ T cells sorted from blood, obtained in a trial of the OX40 agonist ivuxolimab. The receptors were gathered from an adult with an advanced solid tumor such as melanoma, head and neck, liver or kidney cancer. Both conserved end residues are part of each CDR3. The order of the fields is J gene, D gene, V gene, clone size, CDR3 protein, CDR3 DNA. The D gene is left open where the match is weak. Clone sizes are given selectively: once, few, many, or a class where the clone is expanded.

j_gene: TRBJ1-2; d_gene: .; v_gene: TRBV7-6; abundance: .; CDR3aa: CASSLAGDLAPGYTF; CDR3nt: TGTGCCAGCAGCTTAGCCGGGGACTTGGCACCCGGCTACACCTTC
j_gene: TRBJ2-1; d_gene: TRBD2; v_gene: TRBV15; abundance: .; CDR3aa: CATSRSGGLDEQFF; CDR3nt: TGTGCCACCAGCAGAAGCGGGGGGTTGGATGAGCAGTTCTTC
j_gene: TRBJ2-5; d_gene: .; v_gene: TRBV6-5; abundance: .; CDR3aa: CASSSPDLQETQYF; CDR3nt: TGTGCCAGCAGCTCCCCCGACCTTCAAGAGACCCAGTACTTC
j_gene: TRBJ2-4; d_gene: TRBD1; v_gene: TRBV4-1; abundance: once; CDR3aa: CASSQAGGGRGWKNIQYF; CDR3nt: TGCGCCAGCAGCCAGGCGGGCGGTGGCAGGGGGTGGAAAAACATTCAGTACTTC
j_gene: TRBJ2-1; d_gene: .; v_gene: TRBV4-1; abundance: many; CDR3aa: CASSPAGSAADNEQFF; CDR3nt: TGCGCCAGCAGCCCAGCAGGCAGCGCCGCAGACAATGAGCAGTTCTTC
j_gene: TRBJ1-2; d_gene: TRBD1; v_gene: TRBV27; abundance: .; CDR3aa: CASRPRGQGAGYTF; CDR3nt: TGTGCCAGCAGACCCCGTGGACAGGGGGCAGGCTACACCTTC
j_gene: TRBJ1-1; d_gene: .; v_gene: TRBV9; abundance: .; CDR3aa: CASSTFGGNTEAFF; CDR3nt: TGTGCCAGCAGCACCTTCGGGGGGAACACTGAAGCTTTCTTT
j_gene: TRBJ1-3; d_gene: .; v_gene: TRBV9; abundance: .; CDR3aa: CASSEVGTPSSGNTIYF; CDR3nt: TGTGCCAGCAGCGAAGTCGGGACACCGAGCTCTGGAAACACCATATATTTT
j_gene: TRBJ2-1; d_gene: TRBD1; v_gene: TRBV18; abundance: few; CDR3aa: CASSPEGGQAYNEQFF; CDR3nt: TGTGCCAGCTCACCAGAAGGGGGACAGGCTTACAATGAGCAGTTCTTC
j_gene: TRBJ2-7; d_gene: .; v_gene: TRBV4-1; abundance: .; CDR3aa: CASSQGLVYEQYF; CDR3nt: TGCGCCAGCAGCCAAGGTCTGGTCTACGAGCAGTACTTC
j_gene: TRBJ1-2; d_gene: .; v_gene: TRBV20-1; abundance: .; CDR3aa: CSGGSLGPSTF; CDR3nt: TGCAGTGGGGGGTCGCTGGGACCGTCCACCTTC
j_gene: TRBJ2-1; d_gene: TRBD2; v_gene: TRBV6-4; abundance: .; CDR3aa: CASSHSGGADEQFF; CDR3nt: TGTGCCAGCAGTCATAGCGGGGGGGCCGATGAGCAGTTCTTC
j_gene: TRBJ1-2; d_gene: TRBD1; v_gene: TRBV6-5; abundance: once; CDR3aa: CASSLSGQGAPEGYTF; CDR3nt: TGTGCCAGCAGTTTGTCCGGACAGGGGGCCCCGGAGGGCTACACCTTC
j_gene: TRBJ1-6; d_gene: .; v_gene: TRBV4-3; abundance: few; CDR3aa: CASSQDTGYNSPLHF; CDR3nt: TGCGCCAGCAGCCAAGATACAGGCTATAATTCACCCCTCCACTTT
j_gene: TRBJ1-2; d_gene: .; v_gene: TRBV27; abundance: .; CDR3aa: CASTPAGVAGYTF; CDR3nt: TGTGCCAGCACCCCTGCAGGGGTTGCTGGCTACACCTTC
j_gene: TRBJ2-4; d_gene: .; v_gene: TRBV11-3; abundance: .; CDR3aa: CASSSRAENIQYF; CDR3nt: TGTGCCAGCAGCTCTCGTGCAGAAAACATTCAGTACTTC
j_gene: TRBJ1-6; d_gene: TRBD1; v_gene: TRBV6-1; abundance: .; CDR3aa: CAIQGDRDNSPLHF; CDR3nt: TGTGCCATTCAGGGGGACAGAGATAATTCACCCCTCCACTTT
j_gene: TRBJ2-6; d_gene: TRBD1; v_gene: TRBV7-9; abundance: few; CDR3aa: CASSLRQGGPGANVLTF; CDR3nt: TGTGCCAGCAGCTTAAGACAGGGGGGGCCTGGGGCCAACGTCCTGACTTTC
j_gene: TRBJ1-4; d_gene: .; v_gene: TRBV5-6; abundance: .; CDR3aa: CASSLGSSEKLFF; CDR3nt: TGTGCCAGCAGCCTGGGTAGTTCGGAAAAACTGTTTTTT
j_gene: TRBJ1-6; d_gene: .; v_gene: TRBV5-4; abundance: .; CDR3aa: CASSFRGENSPLHF; CDR3nt: TGTGCCAGCAGCTTTCGGGGTGAAAATTCACCCCTCCACTTT
j_gene: TRBJ1-1; d_gene: .; v_gene: TRBV2; abundance: few; CDR3aa: CASQLLNTEAFF; CDR3nt: TGTGCCAGCCAGCTGCTGAACACTGAAGCTTTCTTT
j_gene: TRBJ2-1; d_gene: .; v_gene: TRBV7-8; abundance: few; CDR3aa: CASSASNGGYNEQFF; CDR3nt: TGTGCCAGCAGCGCTTCTAATGGGGGCTACAATGAGCAGTTCTTC
j_gene: TRBJ2-7; d_gene: .; v_gene: TRBV5-4; abundance: .; CDR3aa: CASSFGPTETYYEQYF; CDR3nt: TGTGCCAGCAGCTTCGGACCAACTGAAACTTACTACGAGCAGTACTTC
j_gene: TRBJ2-3; d_gene: TRBD2; v_gene: TRBV11-1; abundance: .; CDR3aa: CASSHRGGEADTQYF; CDR3nt: TGTGCCAGCAGCCACCGGGGGGGCGAAGCAGATACGCAGTATTTT
j_gene: TRBJ2-3; d_gene: .; v_gene: TRBV7-8; abundance: .; CDR3aa: CASSLEQPTQYF; CDR3nt: TGTGCCAGCAGCTTAGAACAGCCAACGCAGTATTTT